This note documents a single T cell receptor beta chain sequence. Its specificity is unknown. At one end the junction does not follow the germline gene, possibly because of a read error. The data were obtained in a study of cytomegalovirus exposure and HLA in healthy donors. Study results and limitations: CMV serostatus was the only recorded immune exposure for donors. In all likelihood, a cluster of highly shared sequence variants was a sequencing artifact.

The PCR ran on 60 Vbeta and 13 Jbeta primers. TCRdb keeps only in-frame clones here, not all; method: immunoSEQ multiplex PCR. The sample has 90,000 or so clones; 60% to 80% are singletons. The sample consisted of PBMCs. The clonotype was recovered from a woman in her 50s in good health and CMV-seropositive.

The CDR3 nucleotides read TGTGCCAGCTCACCTCCTATGGGCCAGGCTCAAGGGACCCAGTACTTC. It is translated as CASSPPMGQAQGTQYF. The rearrangement uses TRBV18 and TRBJ2-5; D remains unclear. The germline V gene encodes CDR1 KGHSH and CDR2 LQKENI. The CDR3 is 16 amino acids.